This T cell receptor beta chain emerged from a study of T cells in Graves' hyperthyroidism and ophthalmopathy. Study conclusions and caveats: Most expanded thyroid clonotypes above 0.001 recurred in blood.

This clonotype has only a few counts. The antigen remains undetermined. V was clipped by 5 bases and J by 6 bases, with 23 bases between them. Looked up from germline, CDR1 is SGHNT and CDR2 is YYREEE (reference sequence). This CDR3 has 17 residues. RNA transcripts provided the source from which TCR beta CDR3 regions were amplified. Primed by the HTBI set, a first-round RT-PCR was run on the TCR CDR3. MiXCR, run by TCRdb on the multiplex PCR reads, gives a single entry per CDR3 protein. The table includes about 600,000 distinct CDR3 sequences, 15% to 20% detected once. Clinical Activity Scores of at least 3, NOSPECS grades of at least 4 and durations under 3 months characterized ophthalmopathy patients.

The V call is TRBV5-4, the J call TRBJ2-2; TRBD2 is a possible D gene (8 bases). This receptor was identified in a woman between 35 and 50 years old with Graves' ophthalmopathy. The sample comprised blood. CDR3 in amino acids: CASRPWTGGGRSGELFF. The CDR3 DNA sequence: TGTGCCAGCAGACCTTGGACGGGAGGGGGCCGTTCCGGGGAGCTGTTTTTT.